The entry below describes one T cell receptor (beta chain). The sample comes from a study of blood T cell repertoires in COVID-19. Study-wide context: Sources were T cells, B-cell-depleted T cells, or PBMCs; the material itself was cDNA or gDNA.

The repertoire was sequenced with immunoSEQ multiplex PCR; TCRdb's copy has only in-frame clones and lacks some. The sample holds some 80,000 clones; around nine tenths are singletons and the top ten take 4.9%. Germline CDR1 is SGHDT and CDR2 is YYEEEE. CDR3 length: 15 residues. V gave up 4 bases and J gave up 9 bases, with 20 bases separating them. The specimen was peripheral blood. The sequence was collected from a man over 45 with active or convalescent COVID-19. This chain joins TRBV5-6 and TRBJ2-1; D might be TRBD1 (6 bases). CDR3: CASSPGALVITEQFF. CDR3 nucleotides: TGTGCCAGCAGCCCAGGGGCACTAGTGATAACTGAGCAGTTCTTC.